The next 23 T cell receptor beta chains were all read from a single sample in a study of molecular identifiers for immune sequencing clone quantification. Each CDR3 protein gets one entry after TCRdb re-called the PCR reads with MiXCR. The sample consists of fewer than 350,000 distinct CDR3 sequences, 24% of them appearing once. The sequenced material came from naive CD8+ T cells from blood, with Jurkat cell RNA spiked in. As to subset: FACS-sorted CD8+CD4-CCR7+CD45RA+ naive T cells. Every receptor here comes from a human donor in good health. Some libraries in this study had Jurkat cell RNA spiked in.

Many counts were recorded for this clonotype. This rearrangement joins TRBV5-4 to TRBJ1-1; 7 nucleotides match TRBD1. V dropped 5 bases and J dropped 4; count of bases not matched to a gene: 5. The length of the CDR3 is 13 residues. Germline V gene lookup returns CDR1 SGHNT and CDR2 YYREEE (reference sequence). CDR3 sequence reads: CASRIDRATEAFF. The DNA for the CDR3 is TGTGCCAGCAGAATTGACAGGGCCACTGAAGCTTTCTTT.

This clonotype showed up many times. CDR3 nucleotide sequence: TGTGCCAGCAGTATAGCTGTTACCGGCAGCAACACTGAAGCTTTCTTT. The encoded protein is CASSIAVTGSNTEAFF. The genes are TRBV6-1 and TRBJ1-1, with D hard to call. Germline values: CDR1 MNHNS, CDR2 SASEGT. CDR3 length equals 16 residues. V lost 5 bases to trimming and J lost 2 bases, with 18 bases between them.

This clonotype was observed a handful of times. The DNA of the CDR3 is TGTGCCAGCAGCTTTGCTGGGGGGTCTTCACCCCTCCACTTT. Amino acids: CASSFAGGSSPLHF. The chain carries TRBV5-4 and TRBJ1-6; the D gene is possibly TRBD1 (5 bases). Germline V gives CDR1 SGHNT, CDR2 YYREEE (reference sequence). The CDR3 is made up of 14 amino acids. Trimming removed 2 bases at V and 9 bases at J, with 12 bases between. Full variable domain (missing parts from reference TRBV5-4 and TRBJ1-6): ETGVTQSPTHLIKTRGQQVTLRCSSQSGHNTVSWYQQALGQGPQFIFQYYREEENGRGNFPPRFSGLQFPNYSSELNVNALELDDSALYLCASSFAGGSSPLHFGNGTRLTVT.

Remarks on this clonotype: This sequence may be a read error, since a much larger clone differs from it by one base. The rearrangement joins TRBV23-1 to TRBJ1-4; 8 bases fit TRBD1. TRBV23-1 is given ORF status, its function remaining uncertain. The CDR3 runs 16 residues. The CDR3 protein is CASTIKPRGPGEKLCF. CDR3 nucleotides: TGCGCCAGCACAATTAAACCCAGGGGGCCGGGTGAAAAACTGTGTTTT.

With regard to this clonotype: This may stem from a read error, because a much larger clone lies one nucleotide away. Here the CDR3 DNA reads TGTGCCAGCAGCCCGCGACGCACAGTTACGCAGTATTTT. It translates to CASSPRRTVTQYF. This chain joins TRBV7-9 and TRBJ2-3, with no clear D. In germline, CDR1 is SEHNR, CDR2 FQNEAQ (reference sequence). This CDR3 is 13 amino acids long.

Concerning this clonotype: A much bigger clone sits one base away, suggesting this may be a read error. The rearrangement joins TRBV11-2 to TRBJ2-3, with D possibly TRBD1 on 6 matching bases. This CDR3 is built from 17 residues. Germline V gene sequence: CDR1 SGHAT, CDR2 FQNNGV. V was trimmed by 2 bases and J by 11 bases, leaving 26 bases between them. The CDR3: CASSLYVTDRKVWKQYF. In DNA, the CDR3 is TGTGCCAGCAGCTTATACGTTACAGACAGGAAGGTGTGGAAGCAGTATTTT. Complete variable domain (other parts from reference TRBV11-2 and TRBJ2-3): EAGVAQSPRYKIIEKRQSVAFWCNPISGHATLYWYQQILGQGPKLLIQFQNNGVVDDSQLPKDRFSAERLKGVDSTLKIQPAKLEDSAVYLCASSLYVTDRKVWKQYFGPGTRLTVL.

The V and J genes are TRBV9 and TRBJ2-1; TRBD1 might be the D (5 bases). Germline V gives CDR1 SGDLS, CDR2 YYNGEE. V shed 4 bases and J shed 3 bases, with 14 bases lying between them. This CDR3 is 15 amino acids long. The CDR3 loop reads CASSPRVGFYNEQFF. Written as DNA, the CDR3 is TGTGCCAGCAGCCCCAGGGTCGGGTTCTACAATGAGCAGTTCTTC.

In this sample, this clonotype turned up many times. This chain uses TRBV12-3 or TRBV12-4 with TRBJ2-7; a weak D match, TRBD1 (5 bases). This CDR3 has 13 amino acids. V shed 6 bases and J shed 3 bases, with 12 bases lying between them. The CDR3 bases are TGTGCCAGCAGCCCAGGGCTTCTCTACGAGCAGTACTTC. Translation gives CASSPGLLYEQYF.

The chain carries TRBV6-2 or TRBV6-3 and TRBJ2-5; TRBD1 might be the D (7 bases). The germline V gene encodes CDR1 MNHEY and CDR2 SVGEGT. CDR3 length: 20 residues. V lost 2 bases to trimming and J lost 3 bases, with 28 bases between them. Here the CDR3 DNA reads TGTGCCAGCAGTTACCCCGGGAATGGTTTCCAGGGGGAGGAGGAAGAGACCCAGTACTTC. Translating gives CASSYPGNGFQGEEEETQYF.

Worth noting for this clonotype: A read error is possible here, since a much larger clone lies one base away. V usage is TRBV7-9 and J usage is TRBJ2-7; D may be TRBD2 (6 bases). The germline V gene encodes CDR1 SEHNR and CDR2 FQNEAQ (reference sequence). This CDR3 is built from 17 residues. V was trimmed by 5 bases and J by 2 bases, leaving 22 bases between them. The CDR3 is CASSPAVRGTETYEQYF. CDR3 coding DNA: TGTGCCAGCAGCCCCGCGGTCCGTGGGACTGAAACCTACGAGCAGTACTTC.

The V call is TRBV6-5, the J call TRBJ2-7, with 8 bases matching TRBD2. After removal of 5 bases from V and 2 bases from J, the junction contained 2 bases not matched to a gene. The CDR3 spans 13 residues. Germline V gene data show CDR1 as MNHEY and CDR2 as SVGAGI. The CDR3 region has the DNA TGTGCCAGCAGTACTAGCGGAACCTACGAGCAGTACTTC. It is translated as CASSTSGTYEQYF.

Note on this clonotype: A much larger clone lies one base from this, so it may be a read error. The rearrangement joins TRBV7-9 to TRBJ2-1; D is unresolved. Germline values: CDR1 SEHNR, CDR2 FQNEAQ (reference sequence). This CDR3 comprises 11 residues. CDR3 sequence: CAGSFGQGEFF. CDR3 DNA sequence: TGTGCCGGCAGCTTCGGCCAAGGAGAGTTCTTC.

Here the CDR3 reads CASSSGWGDSTYEQYF. The CDR3 coding sequence is TGTGCCAGCAGCTCGGGATGGGGGGATTCAACCTACGAGCAGTACTTC. The chain is built from TRBV11-2 and TRBJ2-7, with a possible D match to TRBD2 (6 bases). Deletions cut 4 bases from V and 2 bases from J, with 18 bases between. Germline V gene sequence: CDR1 SGHAT, CDR2 FQNNGV. CDR3 size: 16 residues.

This clonotype was recorded at least ten times. This sequence joins TRBV4-2 and TRBJ2-7; perhaps D is TRBD1 or TRBD2 (5 bases each). CDR1 is LGHNA, CDR2 YNFKEQ, per germline. The CDR3 has 15 amino acids. Trimming shortened V by 0 bases and J by 2 bases, and 11 bases separated the two germline ends. Here the CDR3 DNA reads TGTGCCAGCAGCCAAGATTCGGGGCAAGCCTACGAGCAGTACTTC. Protein: CASSQDSGQAYEQYF.

This clonotype occurred a few times. The rearrangement uses TRBV6-2 or TRBV6-3 and TRBJ2-1, with 7 nucleotides matching TRBD1. V was clipped by 6 bases and J by 1 base; unmatched bases: 15. The germline V gene has CDR1 MNHEY and CDR2 SVGEGT. This CDR3 comprises 18 residues. The CDR3: CASRHRPGTVDSYNEQFF. As DNA, the CDR3 is TGTGCCAGCAGACATAGACCGGGGACAGTAGATTCCTACAATGAGCAGTTCTTC.

The CDR3 coding sequence is TGTGCCTGGAGGTGGCAGGGGAGCGCAGATACGCAGTATTTT. Translating it yields CAWRWQGSADTQYF. The chain carries TRBV30 and TRBJ2-3; D is perhaps TRBD1 (6 bases). Germline V lookup: CDR1 GTSNPN, CDR2 SVGIG (reference sequence). The CDR3 is 14 residues long. V lost 3 bases to trimming and J lost 4 bases, with 14 bases between them.

This clonotype has just a few counts. A much bigger clone sits one base away, suggesting this may be a read error. The V gene is TRBV7-2, the J gene TRBJ2-3; 7 bases line up with TRBD1. V gave up 7 bases and J gave up 0 bases; unmatched junction bases: 7. CDR3 size: 15 residues. Germline CDR1 is SGHTA and CDR2 is FQGNSA. CDR3 sequence reads: CASNYYRGSTDTQYF. The CDR3 DNA follows: TGTGCCAGCAACTACTACAGGGGTAGCACAGATACGCAGTATTTT.

The rearrangement links TRBV30 to TRBJ2-7; weak D call: TRBD2 (5 bases). The germline CDR1 and CDR2 sequences are GTSNPN and SVGIG (reference sequence). The V and J ends lost 7 bases and 4 bases respectively, with 17 bases between them. The CDR3 totals 13 residues. This chain's CDR3 is CAYSTDSIYEQYF. CDR3 nucleotides: TGTGCCTACTCGACGGACTCGATTTACGAGCAGTACTTC.

This clonotype was detected a few times. The chain uses TRBV5-4 and TRBJ1-4, with TRBD1 matching over 11 bases. The germline V gene encodes CDR1 SGHNT and CDR2 YYREEE (reference sequence). The CDR3 length is 15 residues. With V trimmed by 3 bases and J by 4 bases, 2 bases remained unmatched. The CDR3 DNA follows: TGTGCCAGCAGCTGGGACAGGGGGTTTAATGAAAAACTGTTTTTT. Translation: CASSWDRGFNEKLFF.

This rearrangement joins TRBV5-6 to TRBJ1-1, with a possible D match to TRBD1 (5 bases). CDR1 and CDR2 (germline): SGHDT, YYEEEE. CDR3 length: 16 residues. V was cut by 0 bases and J by 3 bases, with 15 bases left in between. In DNA, the CDR3 is TGTGCCAGCAGCTTGGATTCCGGCAGGGAGGACACTGAAGCTTTCTTT. Its translation: CASSLDSGREDTEAFF.

This clonotype was detected many times. This chain joins TRBV20-1 and TRBJ2-1; 7 bases line up with TRBD2. The CDR3 is 15 residues long. After removal of 5 bases from V and 5 bases from J, the junction contained 12 bases not matched to a gene. CDR1 and CDR2 from the germline V gene are DFQATT and SNEGSKA (reference sequence). CDR3 amino acids: CSARRLAGEDNEQFF. The CDR3 bases are TGCAGTGCTCGACGATTGGCGGGAGAAGACAATGAGCAGTTCTTC.

This clonotype has a handful of counts. The chain employs TRBV28 and TRBJ2-7; TRBD2 aligns across 10 bases. The length of the CDR3 is 15 residues. Germline assignment: CDR1 MDHEN and CDR2 SYDVKM. Germline trimming cut 6 bases from V and 5 bases from J; bases unmatched to any gene: 10. The CDR3 here is CASRQPGLALHEQYF. CDR3 bases: TGTGCCAGCAGGCAGCCGGGACTAGCGCTCCACGAGCAGTACTTC.

Only a few counts were recorded for this clonotype. The chain uses TRBV27 and TRBJ2-7; 9 bases match TRBD2. The CDR3 sequence is 15 residues long. The germline CDR1 and CDR2 sequences are MNHEY and SMNVEV (reference sequence). V shed 8 bases and J 2 bases; nucleotides not matched to a gene: 10. The CDR3: CASATRTSEAYEQYF. The DNA for the CDR3 is TGTGCCAGCGCGACGAGGACTAGCGAGGCCTACGAGCAGTACTTC.